These T cell receptor beta chains were read from a single sample in a study of cytomegalovirus exposure and HLA in healthy donors. Here immunoSEQ multiplex PCR was the method, and the copy in TCRdb shows in-frame clones only, minus some. The sample lists some 140,000 clones; roughly 79% were seen once. Sequencing was done on a sample of PBMCs. The receptors were sampled from a woman aged 35 to 49 in good health and CMV-seronegative. Both conserved end residues are part of each CDR3. A D gene is named only where the DNA matches it firmly. Some rows have no size entry. The others give once, few or many, or a class for an expanded clone.

d_call j_call clone_size v_call cdr3_nt cdr3_aa
- TRBJ1-2 - TRBV7-8 TGTGCCAGCAGCCCTGACAGAAACTATGGCTACACCTTC CASSPDRNYGYTF
- TRBJ2-7 - TRBV4-2 TGTGCCAGCAGCCAAGACCTCAGGGTCTACGAGCAGTACTTC CASSQDLRVYEQYF
- TRBJ2-5 - TRBV2 TGTGCCAGCGGTGGGGGCGGCAATTTAGAGACCCAGTACTTC CASGGGGNLETQYF
- TRBJ2-7 few TRBV5-1 TGCGCCAGCAGCCAAGACAGGATCTACGAGCAGTACTTC CASSQDRIYEQYF
- TRBJ1-2 once TRBV28 TGTGCCAGCAGGAGTCAAGGCGGGGGGTGGGTCCAGGGTGGCTACACCTTC CASRSQGGGWVQGGYTF
- TRBJ1-2 few TRBV6-5 TGTGCCGCGGGGGACTATGGCTACACCTTC CAAGDYGYTF
- TRBJ1-1 - TRBV2 TGTGCCAGCATCCCAAGGACTTTGAACACTGAAGCTTTCTTT CASIPRTLNTEAFF
- TRBJ1-2 - TRBV4-2 TGTGCCAGCATGACAGTTAATGGCTACACCTTC CASMTVNGYTF
- TRBJ1-2 once TRBV18 TGTGCCAGCTCACCATCAAGGGACTCTGGCTACACCTTC CASSPSRDSGYTF
- TRBJ2-7 few TRBV6-5 TGTGCCAGCACCGCCCGGACAGCGGTTTCCGGCGAGCAGTACTTC CASTARTAVSGEQYF
- TRBJ2-1 - TRBV28 TGTGCCAGCAGTGTCCCCATCCAGGGCAACCACAATGAGCAGTTCTTC CASSVPIQGNHNEQFF
- TRBJ2-7 - TRBV4-3 TGCGCCAGCTCTCTCGAGGCAGGGGTCGGCTACGAGCAGTACTTC CASSLEAGVGYEQYF
TRBD2 TRBJ2-3 - TRBV4-1 TGCGCCAGCAGCCAAGGACCCGCGGGGGGATCGGAGACGCAGTATTTT CASSQGPAGGSETQYF
- TRBJ1-6 - TRBV7-2 TGTGCCAGCAGCTATTGGGCCCAAAATTCACCCCTCCACTTT CASSYWAQNSPLHF
TRBD2 TRBJ2-2 - TRBV7-2 TGTGCCAGCAGCTTAGGCGTCCCTGCTAGCGGGGGGACCGGGGAGCTGTTTTTT CASSLGVPASGGTGELFF
TRBD2 TRBJ2-7 - TRBV5-1 TGCGCCAGCAGTAACCTAGCGGGGGAGGAGCAGTACTTC CASSNLAGEEQYF
TRBD1 TRBJ1-2 - TRBV27 TGTGCCAGCAGACAGGGGGCTGGTGGCTACACCTTC CASRQGAGGYTF
TRBD1 TRBJ2-6 - TRBV2 TGTGCCAGCAGTTCCCAACAGGGGCCTGGGGCCAACGTCCTGACTTTC CASSSQQGPGANVLTF
TRBD1 TRBJ1-1 once TRBV10-1 TGCGCCAGCAGTGAGTCTAGGACAGGGAACACTGAAGCTTTCTTT CASSESRTGNTEAFF
TRBD1 TRBJ2-7 - TRBV9 TGTGCCAGCAGCGTGAAGACAGGGGAAGTCTCCTACGAGCAGTACTTC CASSVKTGEVSYEQYF
- TRBJ2-7 - TRBV6-1 TGTGCCAGCAGTGAAGCAGGCGACAGGACCTACGAGCAGTACTTC CASSEAGDRTYEQYF
- TRBJ1-2 - TRBV14 TGTGCCAGCAGCCGGGGCAGGGGCCCGGGGGGCTACACCTTC CASSRGRGPGGYTF
TRBD1 TRBJ1-1 - TRBV29-1 TGCAGCGTTGACAGGACAGGGGGGCTGAACACTGAAGCTTTCTTT CSVDRTGGLNTEAFF
TRBD1 TRBJ1-5 - TRBV2 TGTGCCAGCACTGAGGGGGCGAGGCAGCCCCAGCATTTT CASTEGARQPQHF
- TRBJ1-4 - TRBV6-1 TGTGCCAGCACACCGAGGTCACCTCAAAATGAAAAACTGTTTTTT CASTPRSPQNEKLFF
- TRBJ1-1 few TRBV6-1 TGTGCCAGCAGTTACGGGACTGAAGCTTTCTTT CASSYGTEAFF
- TRBJ2-3 - TRBV7-9 TGTGCCAGCAGGCCTACAGGGTCGGTGAGAGATACGCAGTATTTT CASRPTGSVRDTQYF
TRBD1 TRBJ2-7 few TRBV5-6 TGTGCCAGCAGCAGGGGACAGGGGATAACCTACGAGCAGTACTTC CASSRGQGITYEQYF
- TRBJ1-1 - TRBV29-1 TGCAGCGGGAGGGGTCAGGGGAACACTGAAGCTTTCTTT CSGRGQGNTEAFF
- TRBJ2-3 - TRBV5-1 TGCGCCAGCAGCGCCATCCCTGCGGGATACACAGATACGCAGTATTTT CASSAIPAGYTDTQYF
TRBD1 TRBJ1-4 - TRBV4-1 TGCGCCAGCAGAACCGGGACAGCCGATGAAAAACTGTTTTTT CASRTGTADEKLFF
- TRBJ1-1 - TRBV10-3 TGTGCCATCAGTGAGTCGGGTGGGCTGGCGACTGAAGCTTTCTTT CAISESGGLATEAFF
TRBD1 TRBJ2-6 - TRBV6-5 TGTGCCGCGACAGGGCTAGGGGCCAACGTCCTGACTTTC CAATGLGANVLTF
- TRBJ2-3 - TRBV2 TGTGCCAGCCGGAGTACTAGCACAGATACGCAGTATTTT CASRSTSTDTQYF
TRBD1 TRBJ1-2 - TRBV7-8 TGTGCCAGCAGCCCACAGGGGGCCTATGGCTACACCTTC CASSPQGAYGYTF
- TRBJ2-7 - TRBV19 TGTGCCAGCCGGCAGGCGAACTCCTACGAGCAGTACTTC CASRQANSYEQYF
- TRBJ2-6 few TRBV30 TGTGCCTGGAGTAAGGCAGGCAGCTCTGGGGCCAACGTCCTGACTTTC CAWSKAGSSGANVLTF
TRBD1 TRBJ1-1 few TRBV5-6 TGTGCCAGCAGGGAGGGACAGGGAAGCTTCGAAGCTTTCTTT CASREGQGSFEAFF
TRBD1 TRBJ1-2 - TRBV16 TGTGCCAGCAGCCAATGGGACAGGGTTAACTATGGCTACACCTTC CASSQWDRVNYGYTF
- TRBJ1-1 - TRBV7-9 TGTGCCAGCAGCTTCTTCAGGGACATGAACACTGAAGCTTTCTTT CASSFFRDMNTEAFF
- TRBJ1-2 - TRBV7-8 TGTGCCAGCAGCCTTACTACGGGGAACTATGGCTACACCTTC CASSLTTGNYGYTF
TRBD1 TRBJ2-5 - TRBV10-3 TGTGCCATCAGCCCCGGGACAGGTCAAGAGACCCAGTACTTC CAISPGTGQETQYF
- TRBJ1-1 - TRBV30 TGTGCCTGGTCGGAGCGGGAAGCTTTCTTT CAWSEREAFF
TRBD1 TRBJ1-2 - TRBV7-9 TGTGCCAGCAGCTTAGTCGGTTTTGACAGGGACTATGGCTACACCTTC CASSLVGFDRDYGYTF
TRBD1 TRBJ2-6 - TRBV4-2 TGTGCCAGCAGCCCAGGGGGCTCTGGGGCCAACGTCCTGACTTTC CASSPGGSGANVLTF
- TRBJ1-1 - TRBV10-3 TGTGCCATCAGTGAGTCGACAGGTGAAGCTTTCTTT CAISESTGEAFF
- TRBJ1-1 - TRBV27 TGTGCCAGTAGGCGGGTTAAGGACACTGAAGCTTTCTTT CASRRVKDTEAFF
- TRBJ1-1 - TRBV5-1 TGCGCCAGCAGGGGGGGAGGGATTGAAGCTTTCTTT CASRGGGIEAFF